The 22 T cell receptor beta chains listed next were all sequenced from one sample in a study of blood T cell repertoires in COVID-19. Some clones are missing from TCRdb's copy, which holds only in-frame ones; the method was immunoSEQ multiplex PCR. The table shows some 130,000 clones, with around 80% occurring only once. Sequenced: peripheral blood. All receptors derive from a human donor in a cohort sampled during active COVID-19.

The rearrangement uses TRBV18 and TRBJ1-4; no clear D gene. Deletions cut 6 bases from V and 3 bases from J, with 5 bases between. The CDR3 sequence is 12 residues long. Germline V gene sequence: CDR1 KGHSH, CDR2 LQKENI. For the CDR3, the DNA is TGTGCCAGCTCCCCGGCTAATGAAAAACTGTTTTTT. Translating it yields CASSPANEKLFF.

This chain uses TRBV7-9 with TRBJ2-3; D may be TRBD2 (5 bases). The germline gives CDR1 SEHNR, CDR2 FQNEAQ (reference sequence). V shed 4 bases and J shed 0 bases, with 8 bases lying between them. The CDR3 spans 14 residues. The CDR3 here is CASSSGSSTDTQYF. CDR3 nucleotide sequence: TGTGCCAGCAGCTCGGGGTCGAGCACAGATACGCAGTATTTT.

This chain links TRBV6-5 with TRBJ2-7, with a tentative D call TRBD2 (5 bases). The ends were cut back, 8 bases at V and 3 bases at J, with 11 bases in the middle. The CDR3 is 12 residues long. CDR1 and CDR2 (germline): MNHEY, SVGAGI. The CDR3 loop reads CASSRGNYEQYF. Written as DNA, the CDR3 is TGTGCCAGCTCTCGGGGTAACTACGAGCAGTACTTC.

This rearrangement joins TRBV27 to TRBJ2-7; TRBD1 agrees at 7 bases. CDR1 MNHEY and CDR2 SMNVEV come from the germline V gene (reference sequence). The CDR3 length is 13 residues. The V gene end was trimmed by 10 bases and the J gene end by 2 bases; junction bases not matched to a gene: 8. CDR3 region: CATSRGGPYEQYF. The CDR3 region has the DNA TGTGCCACCTCGCGAGGGGGCCCCTACGAGCAGTACTTC.

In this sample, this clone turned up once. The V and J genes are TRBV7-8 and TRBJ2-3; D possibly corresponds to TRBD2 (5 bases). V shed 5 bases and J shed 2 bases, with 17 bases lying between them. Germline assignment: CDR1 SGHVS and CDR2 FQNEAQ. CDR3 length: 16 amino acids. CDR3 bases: TGTGCCAGCAGCAACGGACCCGCGGGCAACACAGATACGCAGTATTTT. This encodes CASSNGPAGNTDTQYF. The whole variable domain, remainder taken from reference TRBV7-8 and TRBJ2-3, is GAGVSQSPRYKVAKRGQDVALRCDPISGHVSLFWYQQALGQGPEFLTYFQNEAQLDKSGLPSDRFFAERPEGSVSTLKIQRTQQEDSAVYLCASSNGPAGNTDTQYFGPGTRLTVL.

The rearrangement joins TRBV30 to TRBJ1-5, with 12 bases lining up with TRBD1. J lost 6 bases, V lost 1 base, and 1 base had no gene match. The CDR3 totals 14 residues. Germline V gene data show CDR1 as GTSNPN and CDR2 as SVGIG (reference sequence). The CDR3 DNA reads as TGTGCCTGGAGTGGGGGACAGGGGGCTCAGCCCCAGCATTTT. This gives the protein CAWSGGQGAQPQHF.

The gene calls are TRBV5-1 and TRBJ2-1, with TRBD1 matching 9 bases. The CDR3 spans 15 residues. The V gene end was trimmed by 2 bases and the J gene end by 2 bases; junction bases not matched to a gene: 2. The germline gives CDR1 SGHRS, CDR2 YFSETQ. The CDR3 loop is CASSFRTGAYNEQFF. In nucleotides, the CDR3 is TGCGCCAGCAGCTTTCGGACAGGGGCCTACAATGAGCAGTTCTTC.

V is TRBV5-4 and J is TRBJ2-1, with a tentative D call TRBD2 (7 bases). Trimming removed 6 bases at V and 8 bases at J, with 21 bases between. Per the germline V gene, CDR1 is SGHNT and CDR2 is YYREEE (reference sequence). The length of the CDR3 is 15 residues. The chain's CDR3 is CASTSGLGGYHEQFF. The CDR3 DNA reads TGTGCCAGCACCTCCGGACTAGGGGGATACCATGAGCAGTTCTTC.

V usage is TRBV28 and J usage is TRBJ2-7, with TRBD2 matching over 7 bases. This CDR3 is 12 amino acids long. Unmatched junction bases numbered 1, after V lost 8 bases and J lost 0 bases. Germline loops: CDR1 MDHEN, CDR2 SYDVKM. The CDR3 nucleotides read TGTGCCAGCCGGGACTACTCCTACGAGCAGTACTTC. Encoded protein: CASRDYSYEQYF.

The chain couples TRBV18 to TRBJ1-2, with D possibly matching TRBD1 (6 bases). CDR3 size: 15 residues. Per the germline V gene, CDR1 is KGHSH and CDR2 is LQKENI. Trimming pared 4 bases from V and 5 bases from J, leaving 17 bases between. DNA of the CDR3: TGTGCCAGCTCACTAGCAGGGGCAACAGGGTATGGCTACACCTTC. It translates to CASSLAGATGYGYTF.

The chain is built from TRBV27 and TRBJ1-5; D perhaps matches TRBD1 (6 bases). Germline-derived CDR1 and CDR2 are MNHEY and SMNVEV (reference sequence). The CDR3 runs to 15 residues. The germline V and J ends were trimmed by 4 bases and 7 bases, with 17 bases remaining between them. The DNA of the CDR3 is TGTGCCAGCAGTTCTCTAGGACAGACGGGGCAGCCCCAGCATTTT. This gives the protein CASSSLGQTGQPQHF.

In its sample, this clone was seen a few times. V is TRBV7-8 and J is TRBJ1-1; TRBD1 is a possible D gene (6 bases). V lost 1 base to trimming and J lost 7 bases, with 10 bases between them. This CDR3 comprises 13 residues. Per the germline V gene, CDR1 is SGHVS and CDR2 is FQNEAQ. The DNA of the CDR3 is TGTGCCAGCAGCTTAGACAGGGAGGGTGAAGCTTTCTTT. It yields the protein CASSLDREGEAFF.

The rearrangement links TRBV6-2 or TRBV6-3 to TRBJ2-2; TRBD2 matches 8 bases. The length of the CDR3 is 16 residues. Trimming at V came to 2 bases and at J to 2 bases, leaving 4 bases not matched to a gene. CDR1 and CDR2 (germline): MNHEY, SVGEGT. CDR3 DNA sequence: TGTGCCAGCAGTTACCTGGGACTAGGTAACACCGGGGAGCTGTTTTTT. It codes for CASSYLGLGNTGELFF.

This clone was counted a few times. The CDR3 reads CASSLAGGRRGEQFF. The CDR3 nucleotides are TGCGCCAGCAGCTTGGCCGGAGGGAGAAGGGGTGAGCAGTTCTTC. The chain couples TRBV5-1 to TRBJ2-1; TRBD2 is a possible D gene (6 bases). The CDR3 consists of 15 residues. The V gene's germline CDR1 is SGHRS and CDR2 YFSETQ. V shed 0 bases and J shed 9 bases, with 16 bases lying between them.

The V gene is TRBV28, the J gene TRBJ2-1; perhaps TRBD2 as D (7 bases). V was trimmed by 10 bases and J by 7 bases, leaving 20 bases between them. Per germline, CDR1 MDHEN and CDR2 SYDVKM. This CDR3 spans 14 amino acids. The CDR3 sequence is CATLRGGEANEQFF. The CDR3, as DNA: TGTGCCACCCTAAGGGGGGGAGAGGCTAATGAGCAGTTCTTC.

DNA for the CDR3: TGTGCCAGCGGTCGGGACAGGGGAGGAGGACAGCCCCAGCATTTT. This encodes CASGRDRGGGQPQHF. J is TRBJ1-5 and V is TRBV6-5, with 10 bases aligning to TRBD1. CDR1 is MNHEY and CDR2 is SVGAGI in the germline V gene. The CDR3 length is 15 residues. The V and J ends lost 8 bases and 7 bases, in that order; junction bases with no gene match: 11.

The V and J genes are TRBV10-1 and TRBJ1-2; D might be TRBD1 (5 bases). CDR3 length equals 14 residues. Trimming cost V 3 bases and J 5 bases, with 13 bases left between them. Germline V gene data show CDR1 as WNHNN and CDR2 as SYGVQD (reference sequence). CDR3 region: CASSEAGRAYGYTF. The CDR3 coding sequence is TGCGCCAGCAGTGAAGCGGGACGGGCTTATGGCTACACCTTC.

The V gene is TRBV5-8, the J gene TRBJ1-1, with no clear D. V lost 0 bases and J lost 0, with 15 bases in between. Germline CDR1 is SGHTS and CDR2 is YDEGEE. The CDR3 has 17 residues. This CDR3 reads CASSLVHSVVMNTEAFF. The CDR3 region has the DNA TGTGCCAGCAGCTTGGTTCATAGCGTGGTTATGAACACTGAAGCTTTCTTT.

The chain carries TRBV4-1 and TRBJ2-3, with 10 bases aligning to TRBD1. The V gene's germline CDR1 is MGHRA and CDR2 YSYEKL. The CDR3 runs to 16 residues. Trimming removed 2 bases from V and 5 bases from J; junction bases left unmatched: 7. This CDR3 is CASSQRWGQGRDTQYF. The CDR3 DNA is TGCGCCAGCAGCCAACGCTGGGGACAGGGGAGAGATACGCAGTATTTT.

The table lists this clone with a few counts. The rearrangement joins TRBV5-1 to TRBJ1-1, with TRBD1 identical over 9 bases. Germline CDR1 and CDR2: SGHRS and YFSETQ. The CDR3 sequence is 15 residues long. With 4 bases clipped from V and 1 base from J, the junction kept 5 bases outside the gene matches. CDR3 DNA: TGCGCCAGCAGCGCCCAGACAGGGGGGAACACTGAAGCTTTCTTT. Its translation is CASSAQTGGNTEAFF. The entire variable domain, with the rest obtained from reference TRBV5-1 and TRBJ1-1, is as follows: KAGVTQTPRYLIKTRGQQVTLSCSPISGHRSVSWYQQTPGQGLQFLFEYFSETQRNKGNFPGRFSGRQFSNSRSEMNVSTLELGDSALYLCASSAQTGGNTEAFFGQGTRLTVV.

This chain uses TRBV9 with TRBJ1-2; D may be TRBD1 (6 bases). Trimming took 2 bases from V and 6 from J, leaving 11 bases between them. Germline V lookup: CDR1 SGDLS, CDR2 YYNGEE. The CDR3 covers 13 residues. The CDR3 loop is CASSVGRDNGYTF. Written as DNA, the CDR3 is TGTGCCAGCAGCGTGGGCAGGGACAATGGCTACACCTTC.

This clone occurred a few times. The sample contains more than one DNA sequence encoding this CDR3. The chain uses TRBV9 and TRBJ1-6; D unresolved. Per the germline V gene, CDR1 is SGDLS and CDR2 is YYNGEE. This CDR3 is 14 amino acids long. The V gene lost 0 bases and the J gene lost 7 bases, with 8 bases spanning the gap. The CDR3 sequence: CASSVGTENSPLHF. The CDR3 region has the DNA TGTGCCAGCAGCGTAGGGACTGAAAATTCACCCCTCCACTTT.